This T cell receptor beta chain was obtained from a study of siplizumab effects on memory and regulatory T cells (dated by TCRdb to between 2019 and 2020). Broadly, across the study: The study looked at the effect of siplizumab, an anti-CD2 antibody, on alloreactive T-cell subsets in allogeneic mixed lymphocyte reactions made from human PBMCs. The paper's findings and limits, for the study overall: Unstimulated naive T cells appeared more diverse than memory T cells, and naive cells seemed to contribute substantially to the alloresponse. Whether proliferating Tregs from siplizumab cultures were suppressive was not functionally confirmed. Because sequences at frequencies below about 10^-5 were poorly captured, only a minor fraction of alloreactive clones could be mapped back to unstimulated subsets. Among mappable alloreactive CD4+ clones, the Treg-derived fraction averaged approximately 69% with siplizumab versus roughly 30% in control reactions. The cumulative frequency of alloreactive sequences that could be traced back to unstimulated CD4+ memory T cells was significantly reduced by siplizumab. Roughly 75-97% of proliferating CD4+ or CD8+ clones could not be assigned a naive or memory phenotype.

Sorted unstimulated T cells, along with proliferating T cells recovered from mixed lymphocyte reactions, underwent TCRbeta CDR3 sequencing. Fresh whole blood from fewer than twelve HLA-typed healthy donors was used to isolate PBMCs. To map where alloreactive clones came from, CD4+ regulatory T cells in the unstimulated state were FACS-sorted. Inclusive of the bounding cysteine and phenylalanine, the CDR3 is 15 residues long. The kept DNA is CDR3 alone, 45 bases in frame from the first base. Based on the germline V gene, the CDR1 and CDR2 sequences are SGHVS and FQNEAQ. Relative to germline, V is missing 4 bases and J is missing 0 bases, with 2 bases of the junction outside any gene match. The library was obtained by the immunoSEQ multiplex PCR assay. Approximately 93,000 TCR templates per sample were assayed by the deep sequencing platform. Genomic DNA extracted from sorted T cells was used for TCRbeta CDR3 sequencing. Processing in the source paper ran as follows. The R programming language was used for clonal analysis of TCRbeta CDR3 data. Alloreactive CD4+ and CD8+ clones were defined by comparing unstimulated samples with post-reaction CFSE-low samples. Regulatory or non-regulatory origin was assigned to alloreactive CD4+ clones by matching of sequences to sorted unstimulated Treg and non-Treg repertoires. The immuneACCESS repertoire file appears here via TCRdb, limited to in-frame rearrangements. These files lack a portion of the clones; in checked studies, under half of the deficit traces to unresolved V genes, and the cause of the others is not known. That table supplies the V and J calls and clone size; D and trimming were determined from the DNA. A total of approximately 82,000 clones appear in this sample, 87% of them only once. Less than 2% of the sample belongs to the ten largest clones.

Comment on this clone: Its target antigen remains unknown. No base-level quality is on record; no much larger clone is a single base apart.

The V and J segments used are TRBV7-8 and TRBJ2-1; 8 central bases correspond to TRBD1. This TCR was sampled from a human donor in good health. Material for sequencing was Tregs sorted from blood. The CDR3 region has the sequence CASSSGQVSYNEQFF. Here is the DNA: TGTGCCAGCAGCTCGGGACAGGTCTCCTACAATGAGCAGTTCTTC.